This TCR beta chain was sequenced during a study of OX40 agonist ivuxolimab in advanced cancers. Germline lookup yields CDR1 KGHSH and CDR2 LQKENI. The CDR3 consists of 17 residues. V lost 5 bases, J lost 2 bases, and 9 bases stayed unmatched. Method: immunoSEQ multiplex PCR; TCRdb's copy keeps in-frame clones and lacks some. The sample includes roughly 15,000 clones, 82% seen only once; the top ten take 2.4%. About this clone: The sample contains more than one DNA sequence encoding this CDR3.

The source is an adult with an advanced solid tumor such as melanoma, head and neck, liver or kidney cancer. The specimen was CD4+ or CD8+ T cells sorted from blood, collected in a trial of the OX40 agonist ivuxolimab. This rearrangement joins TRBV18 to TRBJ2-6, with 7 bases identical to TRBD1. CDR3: CASSGEQGRTGANVLTF. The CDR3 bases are TGTGCCAGCTCAGGGGAACAGGGGAGAACTGGGGCCAACGTCCTGACTTTC.